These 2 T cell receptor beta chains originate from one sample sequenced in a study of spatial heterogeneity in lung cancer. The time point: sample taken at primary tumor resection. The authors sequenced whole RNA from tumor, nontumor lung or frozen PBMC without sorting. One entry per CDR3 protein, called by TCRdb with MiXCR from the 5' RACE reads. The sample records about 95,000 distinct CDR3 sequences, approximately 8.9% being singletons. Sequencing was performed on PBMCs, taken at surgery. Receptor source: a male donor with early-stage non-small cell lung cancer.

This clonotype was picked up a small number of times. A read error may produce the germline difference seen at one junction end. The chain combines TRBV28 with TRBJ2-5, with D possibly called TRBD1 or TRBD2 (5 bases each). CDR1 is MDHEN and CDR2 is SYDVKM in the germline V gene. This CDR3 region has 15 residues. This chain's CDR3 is CATSLSAGTSGTQYF. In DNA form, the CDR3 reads TGTGCCACCAGTTTATCGGCAGGGACCTCCGGGACCCAGTACTTC.

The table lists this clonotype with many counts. CDR3: CASSPNPSSYNEQFF. CDR3 sequence (DNA): TGCGCCAGCAGCCCTAATCCGAGCTCCTACAATGAGCAGTTCTTC. V and J are TRBV5-1 and TRBJ2-1; D remains unclear. Trimming removed 4 bases at V and 0 bases at J, with 11 bases between. This CDR3 comprises 15 residues. CDR1 and CDR2 from the germline V gene are SGHRS and YFSETQ.